This T cell receptor beta chain is from a study of control samples from healthy donors and cancer patients. Profiled with immunoSEQ multiplex PCR; TCRdb holds only in-frame clones, not every one. The sample has 26,000 or so clones, roughly 91% seen once; the top ten hold more than 10%. The sequencing sample was made of PBMCs. The receptor's source is a man in his fifties with lung cancer.

CDR3 DNA: TGTGCCAGCAGTTCCCCCCCTTTCCGGGGAGCTTTCTTT. This sequence encodes CASSSPPFRGAFF. The chain joins TRBV6-1 to TRBJ1-1; D unclear. Deletions cut 5 bases from V and 10 bases from J, with 17 bases between. Germline V gene lookup returns CDR1 MNHNS and CDR2 SASEGT. This CDR3 has 13 residues.